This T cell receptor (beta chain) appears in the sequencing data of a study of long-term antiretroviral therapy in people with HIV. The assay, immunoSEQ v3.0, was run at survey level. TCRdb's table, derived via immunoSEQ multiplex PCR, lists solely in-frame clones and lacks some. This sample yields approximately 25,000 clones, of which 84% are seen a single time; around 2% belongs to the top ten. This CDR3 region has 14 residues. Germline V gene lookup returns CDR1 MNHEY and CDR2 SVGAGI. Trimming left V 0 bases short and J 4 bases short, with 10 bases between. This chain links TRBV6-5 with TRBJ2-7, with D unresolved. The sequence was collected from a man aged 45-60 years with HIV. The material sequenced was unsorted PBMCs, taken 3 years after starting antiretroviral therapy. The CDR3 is CASSYSSVGYEQYF. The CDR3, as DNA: TGTGCCAGCAGTTACTCGAGTGTGGGATACGAGCAGTACTTC.